The 29 T cell receptor beta chains in this list originate from one sample, sequenced in a study of CD8+CD57+ T cells in acquired aplastic anemia. Before being chosen for sequencing, patients had shown CD8+CD57+ cell expansion by flow cytometry. The use of genomic DNA as template underpinned the TCR beta VDJ and CDR3 profiling. TCRdb redid the calling of the reads with MiXCR, one entry per CDR3 protein. The sample contains about 160,000 distinct CDR3 sequences, 45% to 55% of which appear only once. Sequencing was carried out using sorted CD4+, CD8+, or CD8+CD57+ T cells (not recorded which) from PBMCs. The receptors come from a human donor with aplastic anemia.

V is TRBV9 and J is TRBJ2-5, with D possibly TRBD1 on 6 matching bases. The germline V gene has CDR1 SGDLS and CDR2 YYNGEE. This CDR3 is 15 amino acids long. V was shortened by 4 bases and J by 3 bases, with 16 bases between the two germline ends. In DNA form, the CDR3 reads TGTGCCAGCAGCCGTGACCACGGACAGAAAGAGACCCAGTACTTC. Its protein is CASSRDHGQKETQYF. The complete variable domain, with remaining parts taken from reference TRBV9 and TRBJ2-5, reads DSGVTQTPKHLITATGQRVTLRCSPRSGDLSVYWYQQSLDQGLQFLIQYYNGEERAKGNILERFSAQQFPDLHSELNLSSLELGDSALYFCASSRDHGQKETQYFGPGTRLLVL.

This clonotype was counted between two and nine times. One end of the junction does not line up with germline, which may come from a read error. The chain links TRBV9 to TRBJ2-1, with 12 bases fitting TRBD2. The CDR3 contains 15 residues. CDR1 is SGDLS and CDR2 is YYNGEE in the germline V gene. CDR3 sequence: CVSSAGTSGHNEQFF. The CDR3 DNA is TGTGTCAGCAGCGCTGGGACTAGCGGGCACAATGAGCAGTTCTTC.

In this sample, this clonotype turned up a few times. The J gene is TRBJ2-7, the V gene TRBV6-2 or TRBV6-3; 7 bases map to TRBD2. CDR1 and CDR2 (germline): MNHEY, SVGEGT. The CDR3 spans 14 residues. The ends lost 2 bases at V and 5 bases at J; junction bases unmatched: 6. CDR3 amino acids: CASSYGGLGDEQYF. CDR3 nucleotides: TGTGCCAGCAGTTACGGAGGACTAGGCGACGAGCAGTACTTC.

For this clonotype: A much larger clone is a single base away; this may be a read error. The chain has TRBV6-5 and TRBJ2-7; D unresolved. The CDR3 runs to 12 residues. Germline CDR1 is MNHEY and CDR2 is SVGAGI. CDR3 protein: CASSYSGYVQYF. CDR3 bases: TGTGCCAGCAGTTACTCTGGCTACGTGCAGTACTTC.

The sample holds one count of this clonotype. V usage is TRBV7-8 and J usage is TRBJ2-5; D ambiguous. V dropped 5 bases and J dropped 1 base, with 11 bases sitting between them. Germline CDR1 reads SGHVS; CDR2 reads FQNEAQ. This CDR3 spans 14 amino acids. The CDR3 sequence: CASSPRRSQETQYF. CDR3 coding DNA: TGTGCCAGCAGCCCCCGTCGCAGCCAAGAGACCCAGTACTTC.

In this sample, this clonotype turned up many times. The chain links TRBV20-1 to TRBJ1-1; a possible D gene is TRBD1 (5 bases). V dropped 0 bases and J dropped 5 bases, with 22 bases sitting between them. This CDR3 region has 17 residues. Germline V lookup: CDR1 DFQATT, CDR2 SNEGSKA (reference sequence). The CDR3 protein is CSARDRAGGPRGTEAFF. In DNA, the CDR3 is TGCAGTGCTAGAGATCGAGCTGGGGGACCCCGAGGTACTGAAGCTTTCTTT.

The CDR3 loop is CSASASGTDTQYF. CDR3 nucleotide sequence: TGCAGTGCTAGCGCTAGCGGAACAGATACGCAGTATTTT. The rearrangement joins TRBV20-1 to TRBJ2-3, with 7 nucleotides matching TRBD2. This CDR3 region has 13 residues. In germline, CDR1 is DFQATT, CDR2 SNEGSKA (reference sequence). J gave up 3 bases and V 3 bases, and 3 bases lay outside the gene matches.

This clonotype was detected a few times. J is TRBJ2-1 and V is TRBV20-1, with TRBD1 as a possible D gene (5 bases). Germline loops: CDR1 DFQATT, CDR2 SNEGSKA (reference sequence). This CDR3 has 13 residues. Trimming shortened V by 1 base and J by 10 bases, and 14 bases separated the two germline ends. Here the CDR3 reads CSARGTRDWEQFF. CDR3 coding DNA: TGCAGTGCTAGAGGGACAAGGGATTGGGAGCAGTTCTTC.

This clonotype has at least ten counts. V is TRBV7-2 and J is TRBJ1-2; D is unresolved. This CDR3 spans 15 amino acids. V lost 1 base, J lost 0 bases, and 9 bases lay in between. Germline V gene lookup returns CDR1 SGHTA and CDR2 FQGNSA. The chain's CDR3 is CASSLVTLANYGYTF. CDR3 coding DNA: TGTGCCAGCAGCTTAGTTACCCTAGCTAACTATGGCTACACCTTC.

V gene TRBV27 combines with J gene TRBJ1-5; D gene unclear. Per the germline V gene, CDR1 is MNHEY and CDR2 is SMNVEV (reference sequence). Trimming pared 2 bases from V and 2 bases from J, leaving 13 bases between. The CDR3 consists of 16 residues. For the CDR3, the DNA is TGTGCCAGCAGTTTAGACTCTCAATTGGGCAATCAGCCCCAGCATTTT. It is translated as CASSLDSQLGNQPQHF.

Ten or more counts support this clonotype. This sequence joins TRBV4-2 and TRBJ1-1, with TRBD1 as a possible D gene (6 bases). The length of the CDR3 is 15 residues. CDR1 and CDR2 (germline): LGHNA, YNFKEQ. The germline V and J ends were trimmed by 0 bases and 4 bases, with 12 bases remaining between them. The CDR3 coding sequence is TGTGCCAGCAGCCAAGAACAGGGAGGTAGCACTGAAGCTTTCTTT. This sequence encodes CASSQEQGGSTEAFF.

Remarks on this clonotype: This may be a read error, as it is one base from a much larger clone. The chain is built from TRBV11-3 and TRBJ1-1; possible D gene TRBD1, 6 bases. The germline gives CDR1 SGHNT, CDR2 YENEEA. The CDR3 is 15 amino acids. CDR3 bases: TGTGCCAGCCAACAGGGTCTTGGGCCGAACACTGGAGCTTTCTTT. This encodes CASQQGLGPNTGAFF.

The V call is TRBV11-1, the J call TRBJ2-7, with TRBD2 matching over 10 bases. This CDR3 is built from 15 residues. Trimming took 3 bases from V and 6 from J; bases not matched to a gene: 8. Germline V gives CDR1 SGHAT, CDR2 FQDESV (reference sequence). CDR3 in amino acids: CASSLGSGRFLEQYF. The CDR3 coding sequence is TGTGCCAGCAGCTTGGGTAGCGGGAGGTTTCTCGAGCAGTACTTC.

V usage is TRBV11-2 and J usage is TRBJ1-4; 8 positions agree with TRBD1. Germline V CDR1 and CDR2: SGHAT, FQNNGV. This CDR3 contains 16 residues. Trimming removed 0 bases from V and 7 bases from J; junction bases left unmatched: 7. The CDR3 coding sequence is TGTGCCAGCAGCTTAGATTCAGGGGGCGTGGGTGAAAAACTGTTTTTT. Its translation: CASSLDSGGVGEKLFF.

This clonotype was seen many times. The V gene is TRBV9, the J gene TRBJ1-3; tentatively, D is TRBD1 (5 bases). Germline CDR1 and CDR2: SGDLS and YYNGEE. This CDR3 comprises 15 residues. V was clipped by 0 bases and J by 2 bases, with 9 bases between them. The CDR3 reads CASSVAGYTGNTIYF. The CDR3 bases are TGTGCCAGCAGCGTAGCAGGGTATACTGGAAACACCATATATTTT.

This clonotype was counted at least ten times. Mismatch with germline at one junction end may stem from a read error. The chain links TRBV12-3 or TRBV12-4 to TRBJ1-5; D gene unclear. CDR3 length: 13 amino acids. The CDR3 DNA reads TGTGCCAGCAGTCCCTCTGGGAATCAGCCCCACCATTTT. Its protein is CASSPSGNQPHHF.

The V and J genes are TRBV10-1 and TRBJ1-2; D is possibly TRBD1 (6 bases). CDR3 length: 14 residues. CDR1 and CDR2 from the germline V gene are WNHNN and SYGVQD (reference sequence). Deletions cut 6 bases from V and 5 bases from J, with 16 bases between. CDR3 loop: CASRGGQVPYGYTF. The CDR3 DNA reads as TGCGCCAGCAGGGGGGGGCAGGTACCATATGGCTACACCTTC.

The rearrangement joins TRBV19 to TRBJ2-3, with D perhaps matching TRBD2 (6 bases). Looked up from germline, CDR1 is LNHDA and CDR2 is SQIVND (reference sequence). This CDR3 contains 16 residues. With 1 base removed from V and 0 bases from J, the gap between germline ends came to 11 bases. This chain's CDR3 is CASSIAWGVSTDTQYF. CDR3 DNA: TGTGCCAGTAGTATAGCGTGGGGGGTTAGCACAGATACGCAGTATTTT.

The gene calls are TRBV4-1 and TRBJ2-5; D possibly corresponds to TRBD1 (8 bases). This CDR3 has 17 amino acids. With 3 bases removed from V and 2 bases from J, the gap between germline ends came to 19 bases. In germline, CDR1 is MGHRA, CDR2 YSYEKL. CDR3 bases: TGCGCCAGCAGCCAGGGGCCCGGACAGGGAGGGCAAGAGACCCAGTACTTC. This sequence encodes CASSQGPGQGGQETQYF.

The chain combines TRBV11-2 with TRBJ2-7, with TRBD1 matching 10 bases. The germline CDR1 and CDR2 sequences are SGHAT and FQNNGV. The CDR3 length is 16 residues. The J segment lost 5 bases and the V segment lost 4 bases, leaving 11 bases of the junction unmatched. This chain's CDR3 is CASSSAGLDRGDEQYF. CDR3 coding DNA: TGTGCCAGCAGCTCCGCAGGACTGGACAGGGGGGACGAGCAGTACTTC.

The chain uses TRBV20-1 and TRBJ1-4, with D unresolved. The CDR3 covers 12 residues. The V and J ends lost 1 base and 4 bases respectively, with 4 bases between them. CDR1 is DFQATT and CDR2 is SNEGSKA in the germline V gene (reference sequence). The CDR3 loop reads CSARAGNEKLFF. CDR3 coding DNA: TGCAGTGCTAGAGCCGGTAATGAAAAACTGTTTTTT.

The V and J genes are TRBV13 and TRBJ2-1; the match to TRBD2 covers 8 bases. Germline CDR1 reads PRHDT; CDR2 reads FYEKMQ (reference sequence). Germline trimming cut 6 bases from V and 5 bases from J; bases unmatched to any gene: 6. This CDR3 is 14 amino acids long. The CDR3 DNA reads as TGTGCCAGCAGTTTCGCGGGAGGTCACAATGAGCAGTTCTTC. As protein: CASSFAGGHNEQFF.

This chain links TRBV18 with TRBJ2-7; no clear D gene. Trimming pared 2 bases from V and 2 bases from J, leaving 16 bases between. From germline, CDR1 is KGHSH and CDR2 LQKENI. The CDR3 totals 16 residues. This CDR3 is CASSPISTGATYEQYF. Written as DNA, the CDR3 is TGTGCCAGCTCACCAATTTCAACGGGCGCAACCTACGAGCAGTACTTC.

The chain is built from TRBV29-1 and TRBJ2-6; D gene unclear. Between the trimmed V and J ends, which lost 3 bases and 0 bases, there was a span of 15 bases. The CDR3 runs to 17 residues. Germline V gives CDR1 SQVTM, CDR2 ANQGSEA. The CDR3 sequence is CSVDNPGLNSGANVLTF. For the CDR3, the DNA is TGCAGCGTTGATAACCCCGGATTGAACTCTGGGGCCAACGTCCTGACTTTC.

This clonotype was detected only once. This rearrangement joins TRBV20-1 to TRBJ2-2, with 9 bases identical to TRBD2. The V gene end was trimmed by 0 bases and the J gene end by 5 bases; junction bases not matched to a gene: 7. The CDR3 runs to 16 residues. CDR1 and CDR2 from the germline V gene are DFQATT and SNEGSKA (reference sequence). The CDR3 region is CSARDTGTSLTGELFF. In nucleotides, the CDR3 is TGCAGTGCTAGAGACACCGGGACTAGCCTGACCGGGGAGCTGTTTTTT.

As to this clonotype: Mismatch with germline at one junction end may stem from a read error. This chain uses TRBV6-5 with TRBJ2-7, with TRBD1 matching 8 bases. The CDR3 runs to 13 residues. Germline CDR1 and CDR2: MNHEY and SVGAGI. CDR3 sequence: CASSSPGGYEQHF. The CDR3 DNA reads TGTGCCAGCAGTTCCCCAGGGGGCTACGAGCAGCACTTC.

This clonotype was detected a few times. The rearrangement joins TRBV10-3 to TRBJ1-1; D is unclear. V gave up 2 bases and J gave up 12 bases, with 16 bases separating them. Germline loops: CDR1 ENHRY, CDR2 SYGVKD. The CDR3 totals 13 residues. CDR3 nucleotides: TGTGCCATCAGTGAGCCCGACGTAGCGGTCCCTTTCTTT. It yields the protein CAISEPDVAVPFF.

This clonotype was counted at least ten times. The chain joins TRBV4-1 to TRBJ2-7; maybe TRBD1 (6 bases). This CDR3 is 14 amino acids long. CDR1 is MGHRA and CDR2 is YSYEKL in the germline V gene. V was shortened by 1 base and J by 4 bases, with 11 bases between the two germline ends. The CDR3, as DNA: TGCGCCAGCAGCCAAGGTCCAGGGGTGTACGAGCAGTACTTC. Residues: CASSQGPGVYEQYF.

This clonotype was detected a few times. The V and J genes are TRBV19 and TRBJ1-2; D ambiguous. The CDR3 has 13 residues. Germline assignment: CDR1 LNHDA and CDR2 SQIVND (reference sequence). V lost 1 base and J 2 bases, leaving 5 bases between the germline ends. CDR3 protein: CASSIAVNYGYTF. In DNA form, the CDR3 reads TGTGCCAGTAGTATAGCGGTCAACTATGGCTACACCTTC.